The clone carrying this TCR beta chain was detected a few times. Its antigen is unknown. This CDR3 spans 14 amino acids. The V gene lost 2 bases and the J gene lost 5 bases, with 8 bases spanning the gap. Germline lookup yields CDR1 SGHDT and CDR2 YYEEEE. These data belong to a study of T cell responses to AZD1222 COVID-19 vaccine. Study-wide results and caveats: Only five or six individuals given AZD1222 were seropositive at baseline. Females made up more of the donors, who were largely white British, and clonal diversity may have come out too low. Researchers report vaccine-associated CD4 TCRs spanning spike, with dominance at 160-218 and 743-854.

The repertoire was sequenced with immunoSEQ multiplex PCR; TCRdb's copy has only in-frame clones and lacks some. The repertoire consists of about 200,000 clones, with more than 85% occurring once and the leading ten covering approximately 1%. V usage is TRBV5-6 and J usage is TRBJ1-6; no definite D call. This receptor was identified in an adult in good health. The sequences come from peripheral blood, collected on day 0 of MenACWY control vaccination. This chain's CDR3 is CASSFWVDNSPLHF. CDR3 sequence (DNA): TGTGCCAGCAGCTTTTGGGTGGATAATTCACCCCTCCACTTT.